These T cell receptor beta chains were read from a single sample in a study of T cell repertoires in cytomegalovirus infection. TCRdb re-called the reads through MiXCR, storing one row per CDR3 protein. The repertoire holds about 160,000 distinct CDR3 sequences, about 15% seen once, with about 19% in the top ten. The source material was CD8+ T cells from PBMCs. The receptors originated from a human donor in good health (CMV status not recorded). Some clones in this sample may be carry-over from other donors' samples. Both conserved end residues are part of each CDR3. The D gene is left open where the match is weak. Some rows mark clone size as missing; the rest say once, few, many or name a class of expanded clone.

cdr3_aa: CASSYSIQGSPDTQYF
cdr3_nt: TGTGCCAGCAGTTACTCGATCCAAGGGTCGCCAGATACGCAGTATTTT
cdr3_length: 16
v_call: TRBV6-5
clone_size: few
j_call: TRBJ2-3
d_call: -

cdr3_aa: CASSWRTSNTEAFF
cdr3_nt: TGCGCCAGCAGCTGGAGGACAAGTAACACTGAAGCTTTCTTT
cdr3_length: 14
v_call: TRBV4-3
clone_size: -
j_call: TRBJ1-1
d_call: -

cdr3_aa: CASSPSGGEYNEQFF
cdr3_nt: TGTGCCAGCAGCCCGAGCGGGGGAGAATACAATGAGCAGTTCTTC
cdr3_length: 15
v_call: TRBV6-2/TRBV6-3
clone_size: -
j_call: TRBJ2-1
d_call: TRBD2

cdr3_aa: CASSLEGSHYEQYF
cdr3_nt: TGTGCCAGCAGCTTAGAAGGGTCCCACTACGAGCAGTACTTC
cdr3_length: 14
v_call: TRBV7-9
clone_size: -
j_call: TRBJ2-7
d_call: -

cdr3_aa: CSARDGYGTGARQPQHF
cdr3_nt: TGCAGTGCTAGAGATGGATACGGGACAGGGGCACGTCAGCCCCAGCATTTT
cdr3_length: 17
v_call: TRBV20-1
clone_size: -
j_call: TRBJ1-5
d_call: TRBD1

cdr3_aa: CASTPKRGSQETQYF
cdr3_nt: TGTGCCAGCACCCCTAAACGGGGTTCCCAAGAGACCCAGTACTTC
cdr3_length: 15
v_call: TRBV6-5
clone_size: few
j_call: TRBJ2-5
d_call: -

cdr3_aa: CASTHTGNGYTF
cdr3_nt: TGTGCCAGCACCCACACAGGGAATGGCTACACCTTC
cdr3_length: 12
v_call: TRBV6-5
clone_size: few
j_call: TRBJ1-2
d_call: -

cdr3_aa: CSALDGGSYNEQFF
cdr3_nt: TGCAGTGCACTAGACGGAGGCTCCTACAATGAGCAGTTCTTC
cdr3_length: 14
v_call: TRBV20-1
clone_size: few
j_call: TRBJ2-1
d_call: -

cdr3_aa: CASSSLSFTGELFF
cdr3_nt: TGTGCCAGCAGTTCCCTTTCTTTCACCGGGGAGCTGTTTTTT
cdr3_length: 14
v_call: TRBV6-2/TRBV6-3
clone_size: many
j_call: TRBJ2-2
d_call: -

cdr3_aa: CSVTPGQYRGRNEQFF
cdr3_nt: TGCAGCGTTACTCCGGGACAGTATAGGGGACGCAATGAGCAGTTCTTC
cdr3_length: 16
v_call: TRBV29-1
clone_size: -
j_call: TRBJ2-1
d_call: TRBD1

cdr3_aa: CASSLRGELFF
cdr3_nt: TGTGCCAGCAGTTTACGGGGGGAGCTGTTTTTT
cdr3_length: 11
v_call: TRBV28
clone_size: many
j_call: TRBJ2-2
d_call: -

cdr3_aa: CASTRDRGLSYNEQFF
cdr3_nt: TGTGCCAGCACCCGGGACCGCGGGCTTTCCTACAATGAGCAGTTCTTC
cdr3_length: 16
v_call: TRBV6-2/TRBV6-3
clone_size: few
j_call: TRBJ2-1
d_call: -

cdr3_aa: CASSSAGTAYSGANVLTF
cdr3_nt: TGTGCCAGCAGCAGCGCCGGGACAGCTTACTCTGGGGCCAACGTCCTGACTTTC
cdr3_length: 18
v_call: TRBV6-5
clone_size: -
j_call: TRBJ2-6
d_call: TRBD1

cdr3_aa: CASSSRQDRYQETQYF
cdr3_nt: TGTGCCAGCAGCTCCCGACAGGATCGTTACCAAGAGACCCAGTACTTC
cdr3_length: 16
v_call: TRBV7-6
clone_size: -
j_call: TRBJ2-5
d_call: -

cdr3_aa: CASGFGPEETQYF
cdr3_nt: TGTGCTAGTGGTTTCGGCCCCGAAGAGACCCAGTACTTC
cdr3_length: 13
v_call: TRBV12-5
clone_size: few
j_call: TRBJ2-5
d_call: -

cdr3_aa: CASSPPTSGRTDTQYF
cdr3_nt: TGTGCCAGCAGCCCCCCTACTAGCGGTAGGACAGATACGCAGTATTTT
cdr3_length: 16
v_call: TRBV13
clone_size: few
j_call: TRBJ2-3
d_call: TRBD2

cdr3_aa: CASSPIGGNSGGEAFF
cdr3_nt: TGTGCCAGCAGCCCCATCGGGGGCAATTCAGGCGGGGAAGCTTTCTTT
cdr3_length: 16
v_call: TRBV7-9
clone_size: -
j_call: TRBJ1-1
d_call: -

cdr3_aa: CASGLPKAPIYEQYF
cdr3_nt: TGTGCTAGTGGTTTGCCCAAGGCCCCAATCTACGAGCAGTACTTC
cdr3_length: 15
v_call: TRBV12-5
clone_size: -
j_call: TRBJ2-7
d_call: -

cdr3_aa: CASRKEYGQYF
cdr3_nt: TGTGCCAGCAGGAAAGAGTACGGGCAGTACTTC
cdr3_length: 11
v_call: TRBV25-1
clone_size: few
j_call: TRBJ2-7
d_call: -

cdr3_aa: CASSRGPRDEFF
cdr3_nt: TGTGCCAGCAGCCGAGGTCCCAGGGATGAGTTCTTC
cdr3_length: 12
v_call: TRBV7-9
clone_size: -
j_call: TRBJ2-1
d_call: -

cdr3_aa: CASSQVATGGLNEQFF
cdr3_nt: TGTGCCAGCAGCCAAGTAGCAACAGGGGGCTTAAATGAGCAGTTCTTC
cdr3_length: 16
v_call: TRBV4-2
clone_size: few
j_call: TRBJ2-1
d_call: TRBD1

cdr3_aa: CASRLAGRRIDEQFF
cdr3_nt: TGTGCCAGCAGACTAGCGGGGAGGCGTATAGATGAGCAGTTCTTC
cdr3_length: 15
v_call: TRBV7-2
clone_size: once
j_call: TRBJ2-1
d_call: TRBD2

cdr3_aa: CASRGLAENNEQFF
cdr3_nt: TGTGCCAGCAGAGGACTAGCGGAAAACAATGAGCAGTTCTTC
cdr3_length: 14
v_call: TRBV6-6
clone_size: -
j_call: TRBJ2-1
d_call: TRBD2

cdr3_aa: CASFLEGQTYNEQFF
cdr3_nt: TGTGCCAGTTTTCTGGAGGGCCAAACCTACAATGAGCAGTTCTTC
cdr3_length: 15
v_call: TRBV28
clone_size: few
j_call: TRBJ2-1
d_call: -

cdr3_aa: CSAPTVVDVSYEQYF
cdr3_nt: TGCAGTGCTCCAACAGTTGTGGACGTATCCTACGAGCAGTACTTC
cdr3_length: 15
v_call: TRBV20-1
clone_size: -
j_call: TRBJ2-7
d_call: -

cdr3_aa: CASSRPGTSDEQYF
cdr3_nt: TGTGCCAGCAGCCGACCCGGGACATCCGACGAGCAGTACTTC
cdr3_length: 14
v_call: TRBV7-8
clone_size: few
j_call: TRBJ2-7
d_call: -

cdr3_aa: CASSYSGVSNQPQHF
cdr3_nt: TGTGCCAGCAGTTACTCAGGGGTAAGCAATCAGCCCCAGCATTTT
cdr3_length: 15
v_call: TRBV6-2/TRBV6-3
clone_size: few
j_call: TRBJ1-5
d_call: -

cdr3_aa: CSAFGQATYNEQFF
cdr3_nt: TGCAGTGCTTTTGGACAGGCTACTTACAATGAGCAGTTCTTC
cdr3_length: 14
v_call: TRBV20-1
clone_size: few
j_call: TRBJ2-1
d_call: TRBD1

cdr3_aa: CASSLVVGRAGELFF
cdr3_nt: TGTGCCAGCAGCTTAGTTGTAGGGAGGGCCGGGGAGCTGTTTTTT
cdr3_length: 15
v_call: TRBV7-2
clone_size: -
j_call: TRBJ2-2
d_call: TRBD2

cdr3_aa: CASRTDGYEQYF
cdr3_nt: TGTGCCAGCAGAACCGACGGGTACGAGCAGTACTTC
cdr3_length: 12
v_call: TRBV28
clone_size: once
j_call: TRBJ2-7
d_call: -

cdr3_aa: CASSSLGTRRTGELFF
cdr3_nt: TGTGCCAGCAGTAGCCTGGGGACCCGGCGGACCGGGGAGCTGTTTTTT
cdr3_length: 16
v_call: TRBV12-3/TRBV12-4
clone_size: -
j_call: TRBJ2-2
d_call: -

cdr3_aa: CASSLRSGSIGEQFF
cdr3_nt: TGTGCCAGCAGCTTAAGAAGCGGGAGTATCGGTGAGCAGTTCTTC
cdr3_length: 15
v_call: TRBV11-2
clone_size: few
j_call: TRBJ2-1
d_call: TRBD2

cdr3_aa: CASSPISRAQYF
cdr3_nt: TGTGCCAGCAGCCCGATTAGTCGGGCCCAGTACTTC
cdr3_length: 12
v_call: TRBV7-2
clone_size: many
j_call: TRBJ2-5
d_call: -

cdr3_aa: CASRKDKLNQETQYF
cdr3_nt: TGTGCCAGCAGGAAGGACAAGCTTAACCAAGAGACCCAGTACTTC
cdr3_length: 15
v_call: TRBV2
clone_size: -
j_call: TRBJ2-5
d_call: -

cdr3_aa: CASTSSSYEQYF
cdr3_nt: TGTGCCAGCACTAGCAGCTCCTACGAGCAGTACTTC
cdr3_length: 12
v_call: TRBV7-9
clone_size: -
j_call: TRBJ2-7
d_call: -

cdr3_aa: CASSFISREAFF
cdr3_nt: TGTGCCAGCAGTTTCATCAGCAGGGAAGCTTTCTTT
cdr3_length: 12
v_call: TRBV28
clone_size: few
j_call: TRBJ1-1
d_call: -

cdr3_aa: CASSNYDPAGESEAFF
cdr3_nt: TGTGCCAGCAGCAACTATGACCCTGCCGGTGAAAGTGAAGCTTTCTTT
cdr3_length: 16
v_call: TRBV7-8
clone_size: few
j_call: TRBJ1-1
d_call: -

cdr3_aa: CASSLDTSGSYNEQFF
cdr3_nt: TGTGCCAGCAGTTTGGACACTAGCGGGAGCTACAATGAGCAGTTCTTC
cdr3_length: 16
v_call: TRBV28
clone_size: -
j_call: TRBJ2-1
d_call: TRBD2

cdr3_aa: CASSLGVAAHNEQFF
cdr3_nt: TGTGCCAGCAGTTTAGGCGTAGCAGCCCACAATGAGCAGTTCTTC
cdr3_length: 15
v_call: TRBV12-3/TRBV12-4
clone_size: few
j_call: TRBJ2-1
d_call: -

cdr3_aa: CASSSGEGSTNIQYF
cdr3_nt: TGTGCCAGCAGCTCAGGCGAAGGGTCGACGAACATTCAGTACTTC
cdr3_length: 15
v_call: TRBV13
clone_size: few
j_call: TRBJ2-4
d_call: -

cdr3_aa: CASSFWGGTDQPQHF
cdr3_nt: TGTGCCAGCAGCTTTTGGGGGGGGACCGATCAGCCCCAGCATTTT
cdr3_length: 15
v_call: TRBV7-8
clone_size: -
j_call: TRBJ1-5
d_call: -

cdr3_aa: CASSPGAYYGYTF
cdr3_nt: TGTGCCAGCAGCCCCGGGGCCTACTATGGCTACACCTTC
cdr3_length: 13
v_call: TRBV7-9
clone_size: -
j_call: TRBJ1-2
d_call: -

cdr3_aa: CASSLGTGSGYEQYF
cdr3_nt: TGCGCCAGCAGCCTTGGGACAGGGAGTGGCTACGAGCAGTACTTC
cdr3_length: 15
v_call: TRBV4-3
clone_size: -
j_call: TRBJ2-7
d_call: TRBD1

cdr3_aa: CASSLSDQPAYEQYF
cdr3_nt: TGTGCCAGCAGCCTCTCCGACCAACCTGCCTACGAGCAGTACTTC
cdr3_length: 15
v_call: TRBV7-2
clone_size: -
j_call: TRBJ2-7
d_call: -

cdr3_aa: CASSPKVADTQYF
cdr3_nt: TGTGCCAGCAGTCCCAAGGTAGCAGATACGCAGTATTTT
cdr3_length: 13
v_call: TRBV12-3/TRBV12-4
clone_size: -
j_call: TRBJ2-3
d_call: -

cdr3_aa: CASSYSNRGYNEQFF
cdr3_nt: TGTGCCAGCAGTTACTCGAATCGCGGATACAATGAGCAGTTCTTC
cdr3_length: 15
v_call: TRBV6-5
clone_size: -
j_call: TRBJ2-1
d_call: -